This T cell receptor (beta chain) was found in a study of shared clonotypes between healthy human individuals. The assay was immunoSEQ multiplex PCR, and TCRdb's table has in-frame clones only and misses some. This table has under 850,000 clones, 72% appearing once. Sequencing was done on a sample of memory CD4+ T cells sorted from blood. The subset was: CD45RA-negative fraction. This clonotype was sampled from a woman between 25 and 40 years old in good health.

CDR3 sequence (DNA): TGTGCCAGCTCCCCGGGACAGAACCGCTACGAGCAGTACTTC. Residues: CASSPGQNRYEQYF. The genes are TRBV18 and TRBJ2-7; 7 bases map to TRBD1. V trimming: 6 bases; J trimming: 3 bases; junction bases outside the gene matches: 8. The CDR3 has 14 residues. CDR1 KGHSH and CDR2 LQKENI come from the germline V gene.